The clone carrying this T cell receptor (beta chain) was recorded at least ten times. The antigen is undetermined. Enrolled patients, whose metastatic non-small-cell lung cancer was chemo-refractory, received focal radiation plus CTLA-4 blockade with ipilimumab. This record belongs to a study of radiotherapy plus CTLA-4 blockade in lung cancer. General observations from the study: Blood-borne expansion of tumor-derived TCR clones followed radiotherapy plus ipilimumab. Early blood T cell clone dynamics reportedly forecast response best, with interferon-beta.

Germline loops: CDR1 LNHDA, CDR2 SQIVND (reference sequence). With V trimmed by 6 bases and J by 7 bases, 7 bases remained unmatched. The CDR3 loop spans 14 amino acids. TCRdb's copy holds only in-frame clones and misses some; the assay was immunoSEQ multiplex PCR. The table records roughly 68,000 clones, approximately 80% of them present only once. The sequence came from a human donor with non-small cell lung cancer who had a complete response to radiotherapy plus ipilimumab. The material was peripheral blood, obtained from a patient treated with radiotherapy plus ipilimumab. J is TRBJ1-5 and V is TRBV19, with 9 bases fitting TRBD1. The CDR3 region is CASSRQGELQPQHF. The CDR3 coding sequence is TGTGCCAGTAGCCGACAGGGGGAATTACAGCCCCAGCATTTT. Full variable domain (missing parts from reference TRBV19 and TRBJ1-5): DGGITQSPKYLFRKEGQNVTLSCEQNLNHDAMYWYRQDPGQGLRLIYYSQIVNDFQKGDIAEGYSVSREKKESFPLTVTSAQKNPTAFYLCASSRQGELQPQHFGDGTRLSIL.